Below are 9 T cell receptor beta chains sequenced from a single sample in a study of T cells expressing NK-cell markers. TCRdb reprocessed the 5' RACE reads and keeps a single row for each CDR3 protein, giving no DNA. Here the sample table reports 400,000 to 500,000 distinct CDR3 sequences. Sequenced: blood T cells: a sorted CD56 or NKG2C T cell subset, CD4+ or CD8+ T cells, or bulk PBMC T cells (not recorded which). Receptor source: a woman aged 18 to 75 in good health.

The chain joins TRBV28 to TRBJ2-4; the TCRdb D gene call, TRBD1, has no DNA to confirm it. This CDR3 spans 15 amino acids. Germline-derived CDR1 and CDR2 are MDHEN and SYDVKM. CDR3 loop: CASSISGTTKNIQYF.

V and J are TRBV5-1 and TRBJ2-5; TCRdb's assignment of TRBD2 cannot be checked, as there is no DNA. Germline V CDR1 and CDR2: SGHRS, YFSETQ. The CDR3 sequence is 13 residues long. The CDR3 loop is CASSRTREETQYF.

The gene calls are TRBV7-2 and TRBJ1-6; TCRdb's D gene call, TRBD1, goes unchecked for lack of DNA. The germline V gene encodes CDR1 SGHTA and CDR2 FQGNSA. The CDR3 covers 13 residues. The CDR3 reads CASSGTRNSPLHF.

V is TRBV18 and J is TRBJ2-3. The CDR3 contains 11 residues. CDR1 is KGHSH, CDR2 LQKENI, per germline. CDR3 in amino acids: CASSRTDTQYF. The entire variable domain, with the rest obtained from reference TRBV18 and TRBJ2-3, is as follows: NAGVMQNPRHLVRRRGQEARLRCSPMKGHSHVYWYRQLPEEGLKFMVYLQKENIIDESGMPKERFSAEFPKEGPSILRIQQVVRGDSAAYFCASSRTDTQYFGPGTRLTVL.

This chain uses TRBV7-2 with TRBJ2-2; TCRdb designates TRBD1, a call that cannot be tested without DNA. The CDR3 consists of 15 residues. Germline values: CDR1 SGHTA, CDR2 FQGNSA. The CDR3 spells CASSLARALTGELFF.

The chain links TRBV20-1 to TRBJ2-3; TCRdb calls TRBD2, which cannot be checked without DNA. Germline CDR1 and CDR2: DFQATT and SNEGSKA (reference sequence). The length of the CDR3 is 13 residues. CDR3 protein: CSGLAGDEDTQYF.

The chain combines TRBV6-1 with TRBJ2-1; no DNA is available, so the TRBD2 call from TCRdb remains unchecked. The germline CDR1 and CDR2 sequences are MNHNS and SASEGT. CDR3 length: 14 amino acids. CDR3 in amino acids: CASTGGSQWSEQFF.

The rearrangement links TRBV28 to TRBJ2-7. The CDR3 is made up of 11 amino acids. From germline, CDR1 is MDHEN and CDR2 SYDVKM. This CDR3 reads CASRNLYEQYF.

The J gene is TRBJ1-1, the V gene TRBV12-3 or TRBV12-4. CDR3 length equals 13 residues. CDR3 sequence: CASSFFRNTEAFF.